The source of this T cell receptor beta chain is a study of cytomegalovirus exposure and HLA in healthy donors. Notes on the study in general: The majority of TCR sequences were rare, yet some public TCRs appeared in many donors. The study recorded 150 to 200 TCR beta chains that were cytomegalovirus-associated.

Trimming stripped 2 bases from V and 3 bases from J, with 25 bases between. Per the germline V gene, CDR1 is SGHVS and CDR2 is FQNEAQ. This CDR3 contains 19 residues. Points on this clone: Its specificity is not known.

The PCR employed 60 Vbeta primers together with 13 Jbeta primers. Under the authors' procedure: Later analysis identified roughly 82 million unique TCR beta chains, about 10 million shared. Only in-frame clones appear in the TCRdb table, and some are missing; sequencing was by immunoSEQ multiplex PCR. Clone size and the V and J calls come from that table; the DNA yielded D and trimming. This sample's table reports approximately 110,000 clones. The sequenced material came from PBMCs. This chain joins TRBV7-8 and TRBJ2-5; no firm D call. The receptor was derived from a man aged 50 to 59 in good health and CMV-seronegative. CDR3 region: CASSLLRGTTQQKKETQYF. The CDR3 nucleotides are TGTGCCAGCAGCTTACTCCGAGGAACGACGCAGCAGAAGAAAGAGACCCAGTACTTC.